A single sample gave rise to the 32 T cell receptor beta chains below, sequenced in a study of regulatory T cells in long-lasting Graves disease. The time point was: persistent/refractory GD, antithyroid drugs over 5 years with positive TRAb. PBMC RNA served as the TCR library source. Combining iRepertoire HTBI primers with Arm-PCR of CDR3 regions, the authors built TCR beta libraries. Each CDR3 protein is one row after TCRdb ran MiXCR on the multiplex PCR reads. The sample lists 400,000 to 500,000 distinct CDR3 sequences; about 22% were seen once. The specimen comprised peripheral blood mononuclear cells (PBMCs), sampled when the disease was refractory, from a patient treated with antithyroid drugs. The receptors originated from a female donor with Graves disease.

With respect to this clonotype: This CDR3 is missing its conserved last phenylalanine or tryptophan, likely due to a read error. The J gene is TRBJ1-5, the V gene TRBV27, with D perhaps TRBD1 (5 bases). Germline CDR1 MNHEY, CDR2 SMNVEV (reference sequence). There are 13 residues in the CDR3. Trimming pared 3 bases from V and 5 bases from J, leaving 8 bases between. The CDR3 region has the DNA TGTGCCAGCAGTTTGACAGCCGATCAGCCCCAGCATCTT. The encoded protein is CASSLTADQPQHL.

The chain joins TRBV25-1 to TRBJ1-2; 9 nucleotides align to TRBD1. With V trimmed by 8 bases and J by 4 bases, 2 bases remained unmatched. The V gene's germline CDR1 is MGHDK and CDR2 SYGVNS. CDR3 length: 12 amino acids. CDR3 region: CASDRGSYGYTF. In nucleotides, the CDR3 is TGTGCCAGCGACAGGGGGTCCTATGGCTACACCTTC.

This clonotype has at least ten counts. This sequence joins TRBV7-6 and TRBJ2-7; D assignment may be TRBD1 or TRBD2 (5 bases each). V lost 4 bases and J lost 0, with 13 bases in between. CDR3 length: 15 amino acids. The germline V gene encodes CDR1 SGHVS and CDR2 FNYEAQ. This CDR3 is CASSWPGRYSYEQYF. CDR3 nucleotides: TGTGCCAGCAGCTGGCCGGGACGTTACTCCTACGAGCAGTACTTC.

This sequence joins TRBV7-2 and TRBJ2-7; D is tentatively TRBD1 or TRBD2 (5 bases each). V dropped 5 bases and J dropped 3 bases, with 14 bases sitting between them. The CDR3 is 14 residues long. Germline CDR1 SGHTA, CDR2 FQGNSA. CDR3 in amino acids: CASSTGQSIYEQYF. CDR3 DNA sequence: TGTGCCAGCAGCACGGGGCAGAGCATCTACGAGCAGTACTTC.

The rearrangement uses TRBV20-1 and TRBJ1-1; D gene unclear. This CDR3 contains 14 residues. Germline V gives CDR1 DFQATT, CDR2 SNEGSKA (reference sequence). V was pared by 5 bases and J by 0 bases, with 13 bases between. The CDR3 coding sequence is TGCAGTGCTGTAAAACAACCTATGAACACTGAAGCTTTCTTT. It is translated as CSAVKQPMNTEAFF.

The sample holds many counts of this clonotype. This chain connects TRBV12-3 or TRBV12-4 to TRBJ2-2; TRBD1 matches at 7 bases. This CDR3 is 15 amino acids long. J was trimmed by 5 bases and V by 3 bases; bases with no gene match: 6. CDR3 sequence (DNA): TGTGCCAGCAGTTTGCGGACAGGCCCGACCGGGGAGCTGTTTTTT. This codes for CASSLRTGPTGELFF.

This clonotype was counted many times. The chain has TRBV28 and TRBJ2-7; D call uncertain. Trimming removed 2 bases from V and 6 bases from J, with 11 bases in between. The CDR3 contains 13 residues. The germline V gene has CDR1 MDHEN and CDR2 SYDVKM. The DNA for the CDR3 is TGTGCCAGCAGTTTAACCGCGACTCCCGAGCAGTACTTC. This encodes CASSLTATPEQYF.

The gene calls are TRBV25-1 and TRBJ2-2; D is perhaps TRBD2 (5 bases). V was shortened by 3 bases and J by 1 base, with 9 bases between the two germline ends. Germline values: CDR1 MGHDK, CDR2 SYGVNS. The CDR3 is 15 amino acids. This chain's CDR3 is CASSDIRGNTGELFF. DNA of the CDR3: TGTGCCAGCAGTGACATACGGGGGAACACCGGGGAGCTGTTTTTT.

This clonotype was counted a few times. The chain uses TRBV30 and TRBJ2-5; 12 positions match TRBD2. Germline values: CDR1 GTSNPN, CDR2 SVGIG (reference sequence). V lost 4 bases and J lost 4; bases outside the gene matches: 4. The CDR3 is made up of 14 amino acids. The CDR3 is CAWTSGRARETQYF. DNA of the CDR3: TGTGCCTGGACTAGCGGGAGGGCCCGAGAGACCCAGTACTTC.

This clonotype was detected only a few times. Since a much larger clone is just one base distant, this may be a read error. V usage is TRBV6-2 or TRBV6-3 and J usage is TRBJ1-1; D not certain. The CDR3 spans 13 residues. Deletions cut 6 bases from V and 0 bases from J, with 8 bases between. Germline CDR1 reads MNHEY; CDR2 reads SVGEGT. In nucleotides, the CDR3 is TGTGCCAGCAGCCCGGTCATGAACACTGAAGCTTTCTTT. Translating it yields CASSPVMNTEAFF.

This clonotype was counted at least ten times. The gene calls are TRBV2 and TRBJ2-7, with a possible D match to TRBD2 (6 bases). Trimming left V 7 bases short and J 8 bases short, with 18 bases between. The CDR3 loop spans 13 amino acids. Germline V lookup: CDR1 SNHLY, CDR2 FYNNEI. The CDR3 sequence is CASTIGPGEKQYF. CDR3 DNA sequence: TGTGCCAGCACGATAGGGCCGGGGGAGAAGCAGTACTTC.

This clonotype has more than one count but fewer than ten. This chain joins TRBV5-1 and TRBJ2-6, with a possible D match to TRBD1 (8 bases). CDR3 length: 18 residues. Trimming removed 3 bases from V and 0 bases from J, with 16 bases in between. Germline CDR1 and CDR2: SGHRS and YFSETQ. Written as DNA, the CDR3 is TGCGCCAGCAGCTCACTGACAGGGGAGGGCTCTGGGGCCAACGTCCTGACTTTC. Its translation is CASSSLTGEGSGANVLTF.

The chain carries TRBV30 and TRBJ1-1; a possible D gene is TRBD1 (5 bases). V was trimmed by 4 bases and J by 13 bases, leaving 16 bases between them. The germline CDR1 and CDR2 sequences are GTSNPN and SVGIG (reference sequence). This CDR3 is built from 11 residues. CDR3 bases: TGTGCCTGGACACTCGGGGCCGGCCTTTTCTTT. This translates into CAWTLGAGLFF.

This clonotype appeared many times. This chain uses TRBV27 with TRBJ1-5; possibly TRBD1 for D (6 bases). CDR3 length: 15 residues. Per the germline V gene, CDR1 is MNHEY and CDR2 is SMNVEV (reference sequence). V lost 6 bases and J 6 bases, leaving 18 bases between the germline ends. CDR3 DNA: TGTGCCAGCAGCCAACAGGGTTCAGTGGGTCAGCCCCAGCATTTT. Encoded protein: CASSQQGSVGQPQHF.

The chain joins TRBV27 to TRBJ2-4; weak D call: TRBD2 (7 bases). Germline V CDR1 and CDR2: MNHEY, SMNVEV (reference sequence). The CDR3 spans 13 residues. CDR3 sequence reads: CAGGQLAKNIQYF. CDR3 coding DNA: TGTGCGGGGGGGCAGCTAGCCAAAAACATTCAGTACTTC.

At least ten counts were recorded for this clonotype. The chain employs TRBV10-3 and TRBJ1-2; D is uncertain. Germline V gene lookup returns CDR1 ENHRY and CDR2 SYGVKD. This CDR3 is built from 13 residues. Trimming cost V 1 base and J 4 bases, with 7 bases left between them. CDR3 residues: CAISEFDGYGYTF. The CDR3 DNA follows: TGTGCCATCAGTGAGTTCGACGGCTATGGCTACACCTTC.

This clonotype appeared a few times. This chain uses TRBV18 with TRBJ2-5; the D is unclear. CDR1 is KGHSH and CDR2 is LQKENI in the germline V gene. V lost 3 bases to trimming and J lost 2 bases, with 7 bases between them. CDR3 length: 13 amino acids. The DNA of the CDR3 is TGTGCCAGCTCACCGACGGAACAAGAGACCCAGTACTTC. Its protein product is CASSPTEQETQYF.

This clonotype was seen a handful of times. The chain couples TRBV6-2 or TRBV6-3 to TRBJ2-2; 9 positions agree with TRBD2. Germline V gene sequence: CDR1 MNHEY, CDR2 SVGEGT. The CDR3 runs to 14 residues. V trimming: 6 bases; J trimming: 7 bases; junction bases outside the gene matches: 6. CDR3 bases: TGTGCCAGCAGACTTAGCGGGAGCGTCGGGGAGCTGTTTTTT. Protein sequence: CASRLSGSVGELFF.

This clonotype was seen repeatedly, ten times or more. The chain couples TRBV5-8 to TRBJ1-4; 7 bases agree with TRBD1. The CDR3 has 15 amino acids. V gave up 4 bases and J gave up 5 bases; unmatched junction bases: 8. The germline V gene has CDR1 SGHTS and CDR2 YDEGEE. The CDR3 protein is CASSPSGTVNEKLFF. The CDR3 DNA reads TGTGCCAGCAGCCCCTCCGGGACAGTAAATGAAAAACTGTTTTTT.

There are a few counts of this clonotype. The rearrangement uses TRBV9 and TRBJ2-7, with a weak D call TRBD1 (8 bases). Germline assignment: CDR1 SGDLS and CDR2 YYNGEE. CDR3 length: 13 amino acids. Trimming shortened V by 2 bases and J by 7 bases, and 13 bases separated the two germline ends. The CDR3 protein is CASSVLQGGEQYF. The CDR3, as DNA: TGTGCCAGCAGCGTCCTACAGGGGGGGGAGCAGTACTTC.

This clonotype appeared many times. The V call is TRBV12-3 or TRBV12-4, the J call TRBJ1-1; 7 nucleotides match TRBD1. With 4 bases clipped from V and 4 bases from J, the junction kept 6 bases outside the gene matches. The CDR3 covers 14 residues. The CDR3 region has the DNA TGTGCCAGCAGTTGGGACAGTCGGACCACTGAAGCTTTCTTT. Protein sequence: CASSWDSRTTEAFF.

This clonotype occurred a few times. The CDR3 sequence is CASSYSGGTGGANSPLHF. CDR3 in DNA: TGTGCCAGCAGTTACTCGGGGGGGACAGGGGGCGCGAATTCACCCCTCCACTTT. The rearrangement joins TRBV6-5 to TRBJ1-6; 12 nucleotides agree with TRBD1. With 0 bases clipped from V and 7 bases from J, the junction kept 7 bases outside the gene matches. Germline V gene sequence: CDR1 MNHEY, CDR2 SVGAGI. The CDR3 is made up of 18 amino acids.

DNA for the CDR3: TGTGCCAGCAGTTACAGGAATAATTCACCCCTCCACTTT. This translates into CASSYRNNSPLHF. The rearrangement links TRBV6-5 to TRBJ1-6; unclear D gene. Trimming stripped 2 bases from V and 5 bases from J, with 4 bases between. This CDR3 is 13 amino acids long. Germline V gene data show CDR1 as MNHEY and CDR2 as SVGAGI.

This clonotype was counted at least ten times. The chain recombines TRBV12-3 or TRBV12-4 with TRBJ2-5, with TRBD2 identical over 16 bases. The V and J ends lost 6 bases and 2 bases, in that order; junction bases with no gene match: 6. This CDR3 is built from 17 residues. CDR3 protein: CASSSGTSGGVQETQYF. The CDR3 DNA reads as TGTGCCAGCAGCTCCGGGACTAGCGGGGGGGTACAAGAGACCCAGTACTTC.

This clonotype came up many times. The rearrangement links TRBV6-2 or TRBV6-3 to TRBJ1-2; maybe TRBD1 (5 bases). Germline V lookup: CDR1 MNHEY, CDR2 SVGEGT. Trimming pared 10 bases from V and 4 bases from J, leaving 16 bases between. The CDR3 extends over 13 amino acids. The CDR3 DNA reads TGTGCCACTGATGGGGGGGGAGGCTATGGCTACACCTTC. Translating it yields CATDGGGGYGYTF.

V usage is TRBV6-2 or TRBV6-3 and J usage is TRBJ2-4, with 9 bases lining up with TRBD1. Trimming at V came to 5 bases and at J to 1 base, leaving 9 bases not matched to a gene. CDR3 size: 17 residues. Germline-derived CDR1 and CDR2 are MNHEY and SVGEGT. This chain's CDR3 is CASSDNPQGAAKNIQYF. Here the CDR3 DNA reads TGTGCCAGCAGTGACAACCCACAGGGGGCCGCCAAAAACATTCAGTACTTC.

This clonotype occurred a few times. The genes are TRBV14 and TRBJ1-4, with D maybe TRBD1 (6 bases). Trimming took off 4 bases at V and 5 bases at J, with 17 bases between the two ends. CDR3 length equals 16 residues. Germline V gene sequence: CDR1 SGHDN, CDR2 FVKESK. CDR3 in DNA: TGTGCCAGCAGCCCTCGAACCGCAGGGGAAAATGAAAAACTGTTTTTT. This gives the protein CASSPRTAGENEKLFF.

A few counts support this clonotype. This chain links TRBV6-1 with TRBJ2-7; D possibly corresponds to TRBD2 (6 bases). V was trimmed by 10 bases and J by 5 bases, leaving 12 bases between them. This CDR3 has 11 residues. CDR1 and CDR2 (germline): MNHNS, SASEGT. The CDR3 region is CATRLGHEQYF. In DNA, the CDR3 is TGTGCCACCAGACTAGGACACGAGCAGTACTTC.

This chain connects TRBV4-3 to TRBJ2-1; 7 bases map to TRBD2. The germline V gene encodes CDR1 LGHNA and CDR2 YSLEER. Germline trimming cut 8 bases from V and 4 bases from J; bases unmatched to any gene: 5. This CDR3 contains 13 residues. The CDR3 sequence: CASASGAYNEQFF. Written as DNA, the CDR3 is TGCGCCAGCGCGAGCGGGGCATACAATGAGCAGTTCTTC.

The chain employs TRBV4-2 and TRBJ2-7; no clear D gene. Germline values: CDR1 LGHNA, CDR2 YNFKEQ. The CDR3 consists of 13 residues. Trimming removed 0 bases from V and 1 base from J, with 4 bases in between. CDR3: CASSQDSSYEQYF. The CDR3 coding sequence is TGTGCCAGCAGCCAAGACAGTTCCTACGAGCAGTACTTC.

The rearrangement joins TRBV10-3 to TRBJ2-7, with D uncertain. CDR1 and CDR2 (germline): ENHRY, SYGVKD. V was cut by 2 bases and J by 0 bases, with 17 bases left in between. The CDR3 totals 17 residues. The CDR3 DNA reads as TGTGCCATCAGTGAGGAACCTCCCGCAGCGAGCTCCTACGAGCAGTACTTC. Translation gives CAISEEPPAASSYEQYF.

This clonotype was observed a single time. J is TRBJ1-4 and V is TRBV5-1; D may be TRBD1 (5 bases). Germline V gene data show CDR1 as SGHRS and CDR2 as YFSETQ. V lost 4 bases to trimming and J lost 12 bases, with 19 bases between them. The CDR3 extends over 14 amino acids. The DNA of the CDR3 is TGCGCCAGCAGCGACCCCCTCCGCAGGGCGGAACTGTTTTTT. Its translation is CASSDPLRRAELFF.